This is a list of T cell receptor beta chains from one sample in a study of T cells in Graves' hyperthyroidism and ophthalmopathy. MiXCR was run by TCRdb on the multiplex PCR reads, yielding one entry per CDR3 protein. Among approximately 95,000 distinct CDR3 sequences listed, 40% were seen once. Sequencing was carried out using peripheral blood or thyroid tissue (not recorded which). These receptors originate from a woman in her 30s with Graves' hyperthyroidism. The conserved cysteine and the conserved F or W are not part of the CDR3 here. D genes are given only for firm matches. Size tells how often a clone was seen (once, few, many) or the class of an expanded clone, and some rows leave it out.

>.|TRBV15|.
ATSRERTYEQY
>.|TRBV7-6|TRBD1
ASSQTPGQGSDEQY
>.|TRBV5-1|.
ASSWVPGEDTQY
>many|TRBV5-1|.
ASSLEEGRQPQH
>.|TRBV5-1|.
ASSLAWGRRNEQY
>few|TRBV9|.
ASSLYQAAPYEQY
>many|TRBV10-3|TRBD2
AISALAGAGAGELF
>many|TRBV7-2|.
ASSFELGRELF
>few|TRBV13|.
ASSVGLSDTRY
>.|TRBV13|TRBD1
ASSLAGGDEKLF
>many|TRBV28|.
ASSPPETPFHSPLH
>many|TRBV6-6|.
AAVGSSSTGELF
>.|TRBV9|.
ASSVVGADAEAS
>many|TRBV6-5|.
ATSQTLSGETQY
>many|TRBV7-9|.
ASSLSMFADTIYEQY
>many|TRBV28|.
ASSPLGLTYEQY
>many|TRBV5-1|.
ASSLEGERHQPQH
>many|TRBV20-1|.
SASQGGASYEQY
>.|TRBV7-9|.
ASSTGSPLH
>.|TRBV15|TRBD2
ATSRGTSGSETQY
>.|TRBV7-2|.
ASSVHPGGTEAFFGQGTIY
>.|TRBV15|.
ATSSLEGDTEAF
>.|TRBV19|.
ASRQAGETQY
>many|TRBV6-1|TRBD1
ASGPQGGNQPQH
>.|TRBV6-5|.
ASSYFEGGLYTIY
>.|TRBV27|TRBD1
ASSTGVTGGTEAL
>many|TRBV5-6|.
ASSPGASTDTQY
>.|TRBV15|.
ATSRGGAEAF
>many|TRBV28|.
ASSFALEQY
>many|TRBV7-8|TRBD2
ASSLVAGGTQY
>once|TRBV5-1|.
ASSLAMMSNEKLF
>many|TRBV7-3|TRBD2
ASSRTSGSTDTQY
>many|TRBV12-3/TRBV12-4|.
ASSLAQGFGYT
>.|TRBV7-3|.
ASSLGLDQETQY
>many|TRBV28|TRBD1
ASSRPGGNEKLF
>many|TRBV14|TRBD1
ASSQDTDRVNYGYT
>.|TRBV13|TRBD1
ASSSGQGWSNQPQH
>.|TRBV28|TRBD2
ASSSITGTTPKETQY
>many|TRBV6-1|TRBD1
ASLGTGGYEQY
>few|TRBV28|.
ASTIGGNTEAF
>.|TRBV10-3|.
AITQDPSGNT
>many|TRBV7-9|TRBD2
ASSSLTSGRAGSSYEQY
>once|TRBV6-5|.
ASSFGANYGYT
>many|TRBV5-6|TRBD2
ASSLALAESQETQY
>many|TRBV9|TRBD1
ASSVGQLGYEQY
>many|TRBV27|TRBD1
ASSRTGGRNSPLH
>many|TRBV19|.
ASSKGRRGGYT
>many|TRBV5-4|.
ASSFGDSYEQY
>many|TRBV7-2|TRBD2
ASSLAGAGARETQY
>many|TRBV13|TRBD2
ASSPPAEREFRETQY
>many|TRBV6-5|.
ASSQPRGDSNQPQH
>many|TRBV5-1|.
ASSLVSGSSTDTQY
>many|TRBV24-1|.
ATSDLARDTGELF
>.|TRBV2|TRBD1
ASRKDRGGDTQY